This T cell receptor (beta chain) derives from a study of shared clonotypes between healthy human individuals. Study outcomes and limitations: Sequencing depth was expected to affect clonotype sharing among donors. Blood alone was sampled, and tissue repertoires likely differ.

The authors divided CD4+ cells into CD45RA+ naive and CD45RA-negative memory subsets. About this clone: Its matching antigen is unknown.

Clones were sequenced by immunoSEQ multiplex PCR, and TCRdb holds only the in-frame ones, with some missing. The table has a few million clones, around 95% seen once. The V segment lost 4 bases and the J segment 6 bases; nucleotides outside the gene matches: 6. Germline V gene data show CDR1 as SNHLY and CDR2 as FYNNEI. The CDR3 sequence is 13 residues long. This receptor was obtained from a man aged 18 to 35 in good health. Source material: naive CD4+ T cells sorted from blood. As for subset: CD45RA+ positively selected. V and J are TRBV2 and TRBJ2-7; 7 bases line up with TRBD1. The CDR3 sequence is CASSGQGLPEQYF. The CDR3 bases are TGTGCCAGCAGTGGACAGGGCCTTCCCGAGCAGTACTTC. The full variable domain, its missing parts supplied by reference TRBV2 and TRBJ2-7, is EPEVTQTPSHQVTQMGQEVILRCVPISNHLYFYWYRQILGQKVEFLVSFYNNEISEKSEIFDDQFSVERPDGSNFTLKIRSTKLEDSAMYFCASSGQGLPEQYFGPGTRLTVT.